These T cell receptor beta chains were read from a single sample in a study of shared clonotypes between healthy human individuals. Libraries were prepared by immunoSEQ multiplex PCR; TCRdb keeps only in-frame clonotypes and omits some of them. The data hold approximately 980,000 clones, with 70% to 85% observed a single time. The specimen was memory CD4+ T cells sorted from blood. Receptor source: a man between 18 and 29 years old in good health. Both conserved end residues are part of each CDR3. A D gene is named only where the DNA matches it firmly. Where a row states a size, it is once, few, many or the class of an expanded clone; other rows omit it.

v_gene	d_gene	j_gene	abundance	CDR3aa	CDR3nt
TRBV19	-	TRBJ1-2	few	CASSNAFNYGYTF	TGTGCCAGTAGCAATGCTTTTAACTATGGCTACACCTTC
TRBV7-9	TRBD1	TRBJ1-5	-	CASSQDRGNQPQHF	TGTGCCAGCAGCCAAGACAGGGGCAATCAGCCCCAGCATTTT
TRBV11-3	-	TRBJ2-5	-	CASSRTGERPQETQYF	TGTGCCAGCAGTCGCACGGGGGAGAGGCCCCAAGAGACCCAGTACTTC
TRBV28	-	TRBJ2-6	-	CASSLWHSSGANVLTF	TGTGCCAGCAGTTTATGGCATAGCTCTGGGGCCAACGTCCTGACTTTC
TRBV13	-	TRBJ1-2	-	CASSAQVSYGYTF	TGTGCCAGCAGCGCCCAGGTCTCGTATGGCTACACCTTC
TRBV18	-	TRBJ2-7	-	CASSPPDSVPTYEQYF	TGTGCCAGCTCACCACCCGATTCAGTACCTACCTACGAGCAGTACTTC
TRBV5-1	TRBD2	TRBJ2-3	once	CASSSGLAGGPTDTQYF	TGCGCCAGCAGCTCGGGACTAGCGGGGGGACCCACAGATACGCAGTATTTT
TRBV6-1	-	TRBJ2-7	-	CASSVGGAYEQYF	TGTGCCAGCAGTGTTGGAGGGGCCTACGAGCAGTACTTC
TRBV27	-	TRBJ1-2	-	CASSVSGPLANYGYTF	TGTGCCAGCAGTGTTTCGGGGCCGTTAGCTAACTATGGCTACACCTTC
TRBV30	-	TRBJ1-1	-	CAWSGGPSRTEAFF	TGTGCCTGGAGCGGGGGGCCGTCCCGCACTGAAGCTTTCTTT
TRBV30	TRBD2	TRBJ2-3	-	CAWDRSRGGFTDTQYF	TGTGCCTGGGACCGCTCGCGGGGGGGCTTCACAGATACGCAGTATTTT
TRBV30	-	TRBJ2-7	-	CAWVPGPYEQYF	TGTGCCTGGGTACCGGGACCCTACGAGCAGTACTTC
TRBV28	-	TRBJ1-5	once	CASSWNSISNQPQHF	TGTGCCAGCAGCTGGAACTCTATCAGCAATCAGCCCCAGCATTTT